Shown below are 25 T cell receptor beta chains from a single sample sequenced in a study of T cells in Graves' hyperthyroidism and ophthalmopathy. Amplified TCR beta CDR3 regions came from RNA transcripts. The HTBI primer set was used in a first-round RT-PCR of the TCR CDR3. TCRdb used MiXCR to reprocess the multiplex PCR reads, holding one entry per CDR3 protein. Here the sample spans about 480,000 distinct CDR3 sequences, roughly 14% being singletons. Sequences were obtained from blood. Receptors originate from a woman under 30 with Graves' hyperthyroidism.

This chain uses TRBV7-2 with TRBJ2-1, with TRBD2 identical over 10 bases. V was clipped by 1 base and J by 0 bases; unmatched bases: 6. This CDR3 has 18 residues. Germline V gene sequence: CDR1 SGHTA, CDR2 FQGNSA. CDR3 DNA: TGTGCCAGCAGCTTAGGGTGGACTAGCGGTAGCTCCTACAATGAGCAGTTCTTC. Amino acid sequence: CASSLGWTSGSSYNEQFF.

In this sample, this clonotype turned up many times. The chain couples TRBV18 to TRBJ1-4; the D gene is possibly TRBD1 (5 bases). V was trimmed by 5 bases and J by 5 bases, leaving 12 bases between them. The CDR3 totals 14 residues. Germline CDR1 KGHSH, CDR2 LQKENI. The CDR3 DNA reads as TGTGCCAGCTCATCGGACAACTTAAATGAAAAACTGTTTTTT. This encodes CASSSDNLNEKLFF.

In this sample, this clonotype turned up a few times. CDR3 bases: TGTGCCAGCAGCTCCGACAGGGTTGGTCAGCCCCAGCATTTT. Translated, it gives CASSSDRVGQPQHF. The chain recombines TRBV11-2 with TRBJ1-5, with 7 bases matching TRBD1. The V gene end was trimmed by 4 bases and the J gene end by 6 bases; junction bases not matched to a gene: 6. The CDR3 spans 14 residues. From germline, CDR1 is SGHAT and CDR2 FQNNGV.

This clonotype came up many times. The V gene is TRBV7-9, the J gene TRBJ2-1; D is undetermined. The CDR3 is 15 amino acids. V was shortened by 1 base and J by 7 bases, with 14 bases between the two germline ends. The germline V gene encodes CDR1 SEHNR and CDR2 FQNEAQ (reference sequence). The CDR3 nucleotides are TGTGCCAGCAGCTTAGAAAACGGACCTACGAATGAGCAGTTCTTC. Its translation: CASSLENGPTNEQFF.

CDR3 nucleotide sequence: TGTGCCACCAGTGATGGTCGACAGGCCCTTGGGGAGACCCAGTACTTC. It yields the protein CATSDGRQALGETQYF. V usage is TRBV24-1 and J usage is TRBJ2-5, with a tentative D call TRBD1 (6 bases). The CDR3 length is 16 residues. The V end lost 3 bases, the J end lost 5 bases, and 18 bases lay between the germline ends. Germline lookup yields CDR1 KGHDR and CDR2 SFDVKD.

This clonotype was detected many times. The rearrangement joins TRBV7-3 to TRBJ1-2; D call uncertain. Germline V lookup: CDR1 SGHTA, CDR2 FQGTGA. Trimming left V 1 base short and J 2 bases short, with 8 bases between. This CDR3 comprises 14 residues. CDR3 DNA: TGTGCCAGCAGCTTAAATGCGGTAAACTATGGCTACACCTTC. The encoded protein is CASSLNAVNYGYTF.

In this sample, this clonotype turned up many times. The chain employs TRBV12-3 or TRBV12-4 and TRBJ2-5; 7 bases map to TRBD1. The junction had 7 bases not matched to a gene; V was cut back by 2 bases and J by 4 bases. The CDR3 consists of 15 residues. The CDR3 DNA reads TGTGCCAGCAGTTTACAGGGGGATTTAGGAGAGACCCAGTACTTC. As protein: CASSLQGDLGETQYF.

This clonotype occurred many times. The chain employs TRBV5-1 and TRBJ2-1; D is uncertain. Germline loops: CDR1 SGHRS, CDR2 YFSETQ. The ends were cut back, 4 bases at V and 6 bases at J, with 11 bases in the middle. The length of the CDR3 is 13 residues. DNA for the CDR3: TGCGCCAGCAGCCTGGAAGCTAGCAATGAGCAGTTCTTC. Translation gives CASSLEASNEQFF. Variable domain in full (rest from reference TRBV5-1 and TRBJ2-1): KAGVTQTPRYLIKTRGQQVTLSCSPISGHRSVSWYQQTPGQGLQFLFEYFSETQRNKGNFPGRFSGRQFSNSRSEMNVSTLELGDSALYLCASSLEASNEQFFGPGTRLTVL.

Many counts were recorded for this clonotype. The chain has TRBV7-3 and TRBJ2-7; TRBD2 is a possible D gene (6 bases). Germline CDR1 and CDR2: SGHTA and FQGTGA. V shed 5 bases and J shed 0 bases, with 11 bases lying between them. The CDR3 has 14 amino acids. The CDR3 here is CASSPGTPSYEQYF. CDR3 nucleotide sequence: TGTGCCAGCAGCCCCGGGACTCCCTCCTACGAGCAGTACTTC.

With regard to this clonotype: Just one base apart from a much larger clone, this may be a read error. The V gene is TRBV2, the J gene TRBJ2-5, with a possible D match to TRBD1 (6 bases). The CDR3 consists of 12 residues. Germline CDR1 reads SNHLY; CDR2 reads FYNNEI. The CDR3 here is CAGAGVQGTQYF. The CDR3 coding sequence is TGTGCCGGCGCAGGGGTGCAAGGGACCCAGTACTTC.

Many counts were recorded for this clonotype. The chain couples TRBV29-1 to TRBJ1-5, with a possible D match to TRBD1 (5 bases). Germline values: CDR1 SQVTM, CDR2 ANQGSEA. This CDR3 spans 15 amino acids. V was trimmed by 5 bases and J by 2 bases, leaving 16 bases between them. The CDR3, as DNA: TGCAGCGTTTCGCAGGGACGGGGAGGCAATCAGCCCCAGCATTTT. Its translation: CSVSQGRGGNQPQHF.

This clonotype was seen many times. The chain is built from TRBV12-3 or TRBV12-4 and TRBJ2-7, with TRBD2 identical over 10 bases. With 5 bases clipped from V and 4 bases from J, the junction kept 2 bases outside the gene matches. The CDR3 covers 13 residues. Here the CDR3 reads CASSPGLAYEQYF. The CDR3, as DNA: TGTGCCAGCAGTCCGGGACTAGCGTACGAGCAGTACTTC.

In its sample, this clonotype was seen a few times. The V call is TRBV18, the J call TRBJ1-5; no firm D call. Germline V CDR1 and CDR2: KGHSH, LQKENI. V was clipped by 2 bases and J by 6 bases, with 23 bases between them. This CDR3 contains 18 residues. The CDR3 DNA reads TGTGCCAGCTCACCAGCCGAGGCCCCCGGGAAGAGTGGTCAGCCCCAGCATTTT. It is translated as CASSPAEAPGKSGQPQHF.

The J gene is TRBJ2-2, the V gene TRBV19; D is perhaps TRBD1 (5 bases). Germline lookup yields CDR1 LNHDA and CDR2 SQIVND (reference sequence). The CDR3 is made up of 17 amino acids. The V gene lost 0 bases and the J gene lost 0 bases, with 11 bases spanning the gap. This chain's CDR3 is CASSIDALGPNTGELFF. The CDR3 DNA sequence: TGTGCCAGTAGTATAGACGCCCTGGGGCCGAACACCGGGGAGCTGTTTTTT.

This clonotype has ten or more counts. This chain joins TRBV24-1 and TRBJ2-3; no firm D call. The CDR3 spans 13 residues. The ends were cut back, 11 bases at V and 2 bases at J, with 13 bases in the middle. Germline lookup yields CDR1 KGHDR and CDR2 SFDVKD. The CDR3 spells CAIEHSTTDTQYF. The CDR3 coding sequence is TGTGCCATCGAACACTCAACCACAGATACGCAGTATTTT.

This clonotype came up a few times. The junction differs from germline at one of its ends, possibly a read error. This chain uses TRBV11-2 with TRBJ2-7; 9 positions match TRBD2. Germline CDR1 reads SGHAT; CDR2 reads FQNNGV. This CDR3 region has 15 residues. The CDR3 bases are TGTACCAGCAGCTTAAATAGCGGGAGAGCTTACGAGCAGTACTTC. Translated, it gives CTSSLNSGRAYEQYF. Together with reference TRBV11-2 and TRBJ2-7, the CDR3 gives the full variable domain: EAGVAQSPRYKIIEKRQSVAFWCNPISGHATLYWYQQILGQGPKLLIQFQNNGVVDDSQLPKDRFSAERLKGVDSTLKIQPAKLEDSAVYLCTSSLNSGRAYEQYFGPGTRLTVT.

In its sample, this clonotype was seen many times. The genes are TRBV15 and TRBJ2-7, with TRBD1 as a possible D gene (5 bases). The CDR3 is 18 residues long. V gave up 0 bases and J gave up 2 bases, with 20 bases separating them. Per germline, CDR1 LNHNV and CDR2 YYDKDF (reference sequence). CDR3 amino acids: CATSRDQGLEGGAYEQYF. As DNA, the CDR3 is TGTGCCACCAGCAGAGATCAGGGTCTGGAAGGCGGAGCCTACGAGCAGTACTTC. The full variable domain, with the rest looked up from reference TRBV15 and TRBJ2-7, is DAMVIQNPRYQVTQFGKPVTLSCSQTLNHNVMYWYQQKSSQAPKLLFHYYDKDFNNEADTPDNFQSRRPNTSFCFLDIRSPGLGDTAMYLCATSRDQGLEGGAYEQYFGPGTRLTVT.

This clonotype was seen repeatedly, ten times or more. The rearrangement joins TRBV20-1 to TRBJ1-5; 7 nucleotides line up with TRBD1. J gave up 6 bases and V 6 bases, and 23 bases lay outside the gene matches. The CDR3 is 18 residues long. Germline-derived CDR1 and CDR2 are DFQATT and SNEGSKA (reference sequence). CDR3 residues: CSAIKGAIAGPLAQPQHF. CDR3 in DNA: TGCAGTGCGATAAAGGGGGCTATCGCCGGGCCCCTGGCTCAGCCCCAGCATTTT.

The V call is TRBV30, the J call TRBJ2-7; D is ambiguous. This CDR3 spans 11 amino acids. V lost 0 bases, J lost 7 bases, and 7 bases lay in between. Germline lookup yields CDR1 GTSNPN and CDR2 SVGIG (reference sequence). The CDR3 region is CAWSVRLEQYF. DNA for the CDR3: TGTGCCTGGAGTGTGAGGTTGGAGCAGTACTTC.

This clonotype was seen at least ten times. This chain links TRBV28 with TRBJ2-5; 9 nucleotides line up with TRBD2. Germline CDR1 is MDHEN and CDR2 is SYDVKM. The CDR3 is made up of 15 amino acids. J was trimmed by 3 bases and V by 7 bases; bases with no gene match: 9. Here the CDR3 DNA reads TGTGCCAGCACTTCGGCGGGAGGGAGGAAAGAGACCCAGTACTTC. It codes for CASTSAGGRKETQYF.

This sequence joins TRBV6-1 and TRBJ1-4; 7 nucleotides agree with TRBD1. Germline CDR1 reads MNHNS; CDR2 reads SASEGT. The trim removed 6 bases at V and 1 base at J, leaving 5 bases unmatched. The CDR3 length is 15 residues. CDR3 sequence reads: CASRGGGETNEKLFF. The CDR3 DNA follows: TGTGCCAGCAGGGGAGGGGGCGAAACTAATGAAAAACTGTTTTTT.

On this clonotype: A much bigger clone sits one base away, suggesting this may be a read error. V usage is TRBV2 and J usage is TRBJ1-2; D is possibly TRBD1 (5 bases). The germline CDR1 and CDR2 sequences are SNHLY and FYNNEI. V was trimmed by 7 bases and J by 4 bases, leaving 34 bases between them. CDR3 length equals 20 residues. CDR3 loop: CASTFHSSGPKAHRIYGYTF. The CDR3 region has the DNA TGTGCCAGCACTTTTCATTCGTCGGGGCCGAAGGCACACAGGATCTATGGCTACACCTTC.

At least ten counts were recorded for this clonotype. This chain connects TRBV2 to TRBJ1-6; TRBD1 agrees at 7 bases. V lost 7 bases to trimming and J lost 3 bases; unmatched junction nucleotides: 9. Germline V lookup: CDR1 SNHLY, CDR2 FYNNEI. This CDR3 is built from 16 residues. CDR3 sequence reads: CASILGGADYNSPLHF. CDR3 nucleotides: TGTGCCAGCATTTTAGGGGGCGCTGACTATAATTCACCCCTCCACTTT.

The V gene is TRBV7-9, the J gene TRBJ2-4; maybe TRBD2 (6 bases). There are 14 residues in the CDR3. Germline V gene sequence: CDR1 SEHNR, CDR2 FQNEAQ (reference sequence). Between the trimmed V and J ends, which lost 4 bases and 8 bases, there was a span of 15 bases. The DNA for the CDR3 is TGTGCCAGCAGCTATAGCGGCACCGGAGACATTCAGTACTTC. Protein sequence: CASSYSGTGDIQYF.

This clonotype has ten or more counts. The rearrangement joins TRBV15 to TRBJ1-5; no definite D call. Trimming took 0 bases from V and 5 from J, leaving 8 bases between them. The CDR3 is 14 residues long. In germline, CDR1 is LNHNV, CDR2 YYDKDF (reference sequence). CDR3 DNA sequence: TGTGCCACCAGCAGAGATGGCGGCTATCAGCCCCAGCATTTT. It is translated as CATSRDGGYQPQHF.